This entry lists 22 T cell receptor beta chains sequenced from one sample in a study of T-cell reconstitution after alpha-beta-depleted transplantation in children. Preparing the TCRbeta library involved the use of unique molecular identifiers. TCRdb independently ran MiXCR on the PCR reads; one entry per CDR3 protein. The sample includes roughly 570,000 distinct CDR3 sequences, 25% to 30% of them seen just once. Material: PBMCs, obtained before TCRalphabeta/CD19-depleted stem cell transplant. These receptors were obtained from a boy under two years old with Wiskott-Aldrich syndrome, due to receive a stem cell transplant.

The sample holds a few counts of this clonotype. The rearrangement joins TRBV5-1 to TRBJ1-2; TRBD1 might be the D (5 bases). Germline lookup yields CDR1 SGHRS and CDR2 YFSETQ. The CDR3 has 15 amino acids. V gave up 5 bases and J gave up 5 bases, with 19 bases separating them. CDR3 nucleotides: TGCGCCAGCAGTCCTCTGATCGGGGGAGGTTATGGCTACACCTTC. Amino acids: CASSPLIGGGYGYTF.

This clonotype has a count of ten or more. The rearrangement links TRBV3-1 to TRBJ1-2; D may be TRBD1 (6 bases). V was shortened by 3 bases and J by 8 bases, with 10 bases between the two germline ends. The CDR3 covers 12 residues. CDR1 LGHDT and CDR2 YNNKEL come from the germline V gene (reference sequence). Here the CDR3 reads CASSHPQGGYTF. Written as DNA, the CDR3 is TGTGCCAGCAGCCACCCCCAGGGGGGCTACACCTTC.

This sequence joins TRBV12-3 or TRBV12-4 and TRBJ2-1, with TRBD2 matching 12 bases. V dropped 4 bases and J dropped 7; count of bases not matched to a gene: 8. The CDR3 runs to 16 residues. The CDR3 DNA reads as TGTGCCAGCAGTTCCACTAGCGGGAGGTGGGGTAATGAGCAGTTCTTC. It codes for CASSSTSGRWGNEQFF.

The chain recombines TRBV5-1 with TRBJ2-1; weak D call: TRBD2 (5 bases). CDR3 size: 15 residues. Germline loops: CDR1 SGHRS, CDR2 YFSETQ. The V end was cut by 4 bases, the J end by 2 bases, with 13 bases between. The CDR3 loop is CASSVSVSPYNEQFF. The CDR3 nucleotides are TGCGCCAGCAGCGTTAGCGTCAGCCCCTACAATGAGCAGTTCTTC.

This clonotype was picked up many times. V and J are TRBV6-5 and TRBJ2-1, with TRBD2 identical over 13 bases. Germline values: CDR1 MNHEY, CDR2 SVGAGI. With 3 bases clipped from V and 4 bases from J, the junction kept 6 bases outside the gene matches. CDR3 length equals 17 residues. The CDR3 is CASSYSGLAGVYNEQFF. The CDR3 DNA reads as TGTGCCAGCAGTTATTCTGGACTAGCGGGAGTTTACAATGAGCAGTTCTTC.

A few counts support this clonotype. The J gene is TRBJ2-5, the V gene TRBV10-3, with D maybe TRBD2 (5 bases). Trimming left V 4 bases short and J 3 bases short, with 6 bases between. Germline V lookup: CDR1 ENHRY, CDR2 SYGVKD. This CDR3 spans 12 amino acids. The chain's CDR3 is CAISGTEETQYF. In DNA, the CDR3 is TGTGCCATCAGTGGGACTGAAGAGACCCAGTACTTC.

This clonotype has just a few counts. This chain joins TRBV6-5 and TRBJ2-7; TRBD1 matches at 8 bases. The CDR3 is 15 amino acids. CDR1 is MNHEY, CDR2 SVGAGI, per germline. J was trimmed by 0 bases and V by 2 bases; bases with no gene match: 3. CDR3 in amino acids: CASSYRTGSSYEQYF. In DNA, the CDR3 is TGTGCCAGCAGTTACAGGACAGGGAGCTCCTACGAGCAGTACTTC.

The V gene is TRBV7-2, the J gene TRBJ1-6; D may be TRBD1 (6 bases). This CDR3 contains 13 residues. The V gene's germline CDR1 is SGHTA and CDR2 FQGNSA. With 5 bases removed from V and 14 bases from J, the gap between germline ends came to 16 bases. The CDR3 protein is CASSRGGSSALHF. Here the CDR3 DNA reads TGTGCCAGCAGCAGGGGGGGCTCCTCAGCCCTCCACTTT.

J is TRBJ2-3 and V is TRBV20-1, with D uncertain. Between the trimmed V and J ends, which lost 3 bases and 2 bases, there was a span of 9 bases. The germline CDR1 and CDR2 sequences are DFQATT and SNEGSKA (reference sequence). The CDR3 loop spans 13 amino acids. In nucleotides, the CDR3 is TGCAGTGCTAGGAGAGGACCCACAGATACGCAGTATTTT. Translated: CSARRGPTDTQYF.

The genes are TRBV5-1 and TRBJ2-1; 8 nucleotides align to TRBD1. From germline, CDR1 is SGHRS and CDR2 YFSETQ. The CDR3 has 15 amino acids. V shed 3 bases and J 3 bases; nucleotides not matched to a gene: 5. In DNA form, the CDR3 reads TGCGCCAGCAGCTGGGGACAGGCATTCTACAATGAGCAGTTCTTC. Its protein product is CASSWGQAFYNEQFF.

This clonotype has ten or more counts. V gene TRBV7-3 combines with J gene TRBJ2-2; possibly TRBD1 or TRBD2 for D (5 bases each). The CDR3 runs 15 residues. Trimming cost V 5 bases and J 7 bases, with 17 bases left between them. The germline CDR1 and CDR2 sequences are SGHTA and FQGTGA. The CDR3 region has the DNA TGTGCCAGCAGCCTCACCGGGACCACAAGCGGGGAGCTGTTTTTT. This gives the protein CASSLTGTTSGELFF.

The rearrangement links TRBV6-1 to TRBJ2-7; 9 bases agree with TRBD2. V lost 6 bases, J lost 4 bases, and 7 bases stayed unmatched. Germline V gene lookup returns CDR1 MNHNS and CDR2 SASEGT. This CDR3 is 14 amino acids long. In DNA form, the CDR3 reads TGTGCCAGCAGCTCAGGACTAGCGAAATACGAGCAGTACTTC. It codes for CASSSGLAKYEQYF.

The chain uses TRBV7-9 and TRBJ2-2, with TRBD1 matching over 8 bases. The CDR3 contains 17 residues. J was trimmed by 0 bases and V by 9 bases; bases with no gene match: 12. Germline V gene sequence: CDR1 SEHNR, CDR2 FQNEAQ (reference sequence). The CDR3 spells CARPAGGPGTNTGELFF. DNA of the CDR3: TGTGCCAGGCCTGCAGGGGGCCCCGGGACGAACACCGGGGAGCTGTTTTTT.

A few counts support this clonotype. DNA of the CDR3: TGTGCCAGCAGCCCAGAGGGGGGACCTAATTCACCCCTCCACTTT. It is translated as CASSPEGGPNSPLHF. The V gene is TRBV7-9, the J gene TRBJ1-6; possibly TRBD1 for D (6 bases). With 5 bases removed from V and 6 bases from J, the gap between germline ends came to 14 bases. Per germline, CDR1 SEHNR and CDR2 FQNEAQ (reference sequence). The CDR3 runs to 15 residues.

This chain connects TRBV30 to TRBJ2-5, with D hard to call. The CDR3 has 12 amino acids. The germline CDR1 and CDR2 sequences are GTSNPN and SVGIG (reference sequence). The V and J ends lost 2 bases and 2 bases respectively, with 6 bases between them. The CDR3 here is CAWSPVQETQYF. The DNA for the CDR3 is TGTGCCTGGAGTCCTGTACAAGAGACCCAGTACTTC.

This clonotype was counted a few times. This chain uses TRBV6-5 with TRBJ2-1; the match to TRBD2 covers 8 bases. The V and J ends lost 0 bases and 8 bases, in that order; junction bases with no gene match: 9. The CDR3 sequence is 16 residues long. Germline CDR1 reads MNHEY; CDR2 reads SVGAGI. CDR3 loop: CASSYSAGAPRDEQFF. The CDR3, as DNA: TGTGCCAGCAGTTACTCAGCGGGAGCGCCCCGCGATGAGCAGTTCTTC.

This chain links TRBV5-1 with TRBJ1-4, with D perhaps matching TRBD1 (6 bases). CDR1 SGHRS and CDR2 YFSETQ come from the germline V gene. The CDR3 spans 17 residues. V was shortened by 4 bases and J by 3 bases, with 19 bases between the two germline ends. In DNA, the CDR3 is TGCGCCAGCAGCATTTCCGGACAGAGCAACCCTAATGAAAAACTGTTTTTT. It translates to CASSISGQSNPNEKLFF.

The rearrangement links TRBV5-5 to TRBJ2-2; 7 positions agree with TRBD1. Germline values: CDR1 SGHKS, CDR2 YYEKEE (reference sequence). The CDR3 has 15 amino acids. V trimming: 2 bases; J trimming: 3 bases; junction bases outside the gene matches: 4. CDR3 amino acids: CASSFGDRYTGELFF. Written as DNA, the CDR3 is TGTGCCAGCAGCTTTGGGGACAGATACACCGGGGAGCTGTTTTTT. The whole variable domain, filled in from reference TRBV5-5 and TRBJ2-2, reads DAGVTQSPTHLIKTRGQQVTLRCSPISGHKSVSWYQQVLGQGPQFIFQYYEKEERGRGNFPDRFSARQFPNYSSELNVNALLLGDSALYLCASSFGDRYTGELFFGEGSRLTVL.

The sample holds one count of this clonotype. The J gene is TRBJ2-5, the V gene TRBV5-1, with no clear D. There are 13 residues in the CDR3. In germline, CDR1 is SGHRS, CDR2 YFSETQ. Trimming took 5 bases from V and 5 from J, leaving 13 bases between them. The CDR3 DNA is TGCGCCAGCAGACAGAACCCTGGGGAGACCCAGTACTTC. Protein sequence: CASRQNPGETQYF.

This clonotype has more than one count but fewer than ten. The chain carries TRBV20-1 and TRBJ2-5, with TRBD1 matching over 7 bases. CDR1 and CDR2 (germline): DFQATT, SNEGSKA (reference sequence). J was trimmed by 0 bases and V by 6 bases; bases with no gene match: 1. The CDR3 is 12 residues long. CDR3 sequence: CSATGDQETQYF. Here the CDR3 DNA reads TGCAGTGCAACAGGGGACCAAGAGACCCAGTACTTC.

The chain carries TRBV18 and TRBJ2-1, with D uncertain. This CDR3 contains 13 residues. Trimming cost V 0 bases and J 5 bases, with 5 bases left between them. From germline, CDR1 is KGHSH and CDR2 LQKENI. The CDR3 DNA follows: TGTGCCAGCTCACCACCTGGGGACAATGAGCAGTTCTTC. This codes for CASSPPGDNEQFF.

CDR3 region: CASSLIRRRQDLGETQYF. The CDR3 DNA sequence: TGTGCCAGCAGCTTAATACGGCGTAGGCAGGACCTGGGAGAGACCCAGTACTTC. The rearrangement links TRBV11-1 to TRBJ2-5; D call uncertain. Germline-derived CDR1 and CDR2 are SGHAT and FQDESV (reference sequence). The CDR3 is 18 residues long. The germline V and J ends were trimmed by 2 bases and 4 bases, with 23 bases remaining between them.